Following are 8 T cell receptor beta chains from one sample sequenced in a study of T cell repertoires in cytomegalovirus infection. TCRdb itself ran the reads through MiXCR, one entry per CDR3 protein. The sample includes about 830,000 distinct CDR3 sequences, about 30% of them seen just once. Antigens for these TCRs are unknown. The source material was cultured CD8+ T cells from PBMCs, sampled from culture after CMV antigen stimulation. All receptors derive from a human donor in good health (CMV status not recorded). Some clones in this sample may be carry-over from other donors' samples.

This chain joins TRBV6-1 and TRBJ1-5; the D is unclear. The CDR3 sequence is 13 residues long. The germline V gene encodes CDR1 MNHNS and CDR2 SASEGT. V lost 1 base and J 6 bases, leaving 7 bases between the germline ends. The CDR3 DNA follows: TGTGCCAGCAGTGAAGAGGAGGTTCAGCCCCAGCATTTT. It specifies CASSEEEVQPQHF.

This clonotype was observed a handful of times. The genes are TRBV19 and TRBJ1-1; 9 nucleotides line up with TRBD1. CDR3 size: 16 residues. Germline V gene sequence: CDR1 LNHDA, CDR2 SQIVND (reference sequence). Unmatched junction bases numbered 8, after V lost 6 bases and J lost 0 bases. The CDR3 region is CASSRGTGRMNTEAFF. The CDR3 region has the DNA TGTGCCAGTAGCCGGGGGACAGGGCGCATGAACACTGAAGCTTTCTTT. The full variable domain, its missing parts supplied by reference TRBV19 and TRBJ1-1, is DGGITQSPKYLFRKEGQNVTLSCEQNLNHDAMYWYRQDPGQGLRLIYYSQIVNDFQKGDIAEGYSVSREKKESFPLTVTSAQKNPTAFYLCASSRGTGRMNTEAFFGQGTRLTVV.

The CDR3 loop is CASSRDGYGYTF. CDR3 bases: TGTGCCAGCAGCAGGGACGGCTATGGCTACACCTTC. V is TRBV6-4 and J is TRBJ1-2; D is possibly TRBD1 (5 bases). The CDR3 covers 12 residues. The V end was cut by 6 bases, the J end by 4 bases, with 9 bases between. CDR1 is MRHNA and CDR2 is SNTAGT in the germline V gene.

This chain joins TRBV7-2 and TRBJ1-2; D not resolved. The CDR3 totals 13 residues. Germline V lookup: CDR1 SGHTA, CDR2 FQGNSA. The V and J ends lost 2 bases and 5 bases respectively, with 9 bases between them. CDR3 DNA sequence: TGTGCCAGCAGCTTAAGGGTTTGGTATGGCTACACCTTC. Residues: CASSLRVWYGYTF.

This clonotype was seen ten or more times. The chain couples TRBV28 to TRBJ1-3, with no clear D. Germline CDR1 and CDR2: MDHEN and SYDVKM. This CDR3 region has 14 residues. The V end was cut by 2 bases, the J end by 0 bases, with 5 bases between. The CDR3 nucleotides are TGTGCCAGCAGTTTAGCGCTCTCTGGAAACACCATATATTTT. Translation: CASSLALSGNTIYF.

The CDR3 coding sequence is TGTGCCAGCAGGGAGGGGGCAGGCTATGGCTACACCTTC. Residues: CASREGAGYGYTF. This rearrangement joins TRBV27 to TRBJ1-2; 7 bases map to TRBD1. This CDR3 contains 13 residues. Germline lookup yields CDR1 MNHEY and CDR2 SMNVEV (reference sequence). V gave up 6 bases and J gave up 4 bases; unmatched junction bases: 5.

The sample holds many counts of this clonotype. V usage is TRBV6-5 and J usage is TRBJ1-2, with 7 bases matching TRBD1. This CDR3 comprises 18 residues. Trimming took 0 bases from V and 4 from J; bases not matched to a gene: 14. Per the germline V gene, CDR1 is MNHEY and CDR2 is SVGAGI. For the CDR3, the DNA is TGTGCCAGCAGTTACTCCCGGGACAGAAGCCCGCAGGGCTATGGCTACACCTTC. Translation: CASSYSRDRSPQGYGYTF.

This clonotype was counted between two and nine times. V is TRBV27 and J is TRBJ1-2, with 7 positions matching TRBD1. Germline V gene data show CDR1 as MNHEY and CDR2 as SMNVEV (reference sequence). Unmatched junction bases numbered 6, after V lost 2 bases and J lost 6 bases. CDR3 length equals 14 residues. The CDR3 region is CASSLRGQLHGYTF. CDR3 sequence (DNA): TGTGCCAGCAGTTTAAGGGGACAGCTCCATGGCTACACCTTC.